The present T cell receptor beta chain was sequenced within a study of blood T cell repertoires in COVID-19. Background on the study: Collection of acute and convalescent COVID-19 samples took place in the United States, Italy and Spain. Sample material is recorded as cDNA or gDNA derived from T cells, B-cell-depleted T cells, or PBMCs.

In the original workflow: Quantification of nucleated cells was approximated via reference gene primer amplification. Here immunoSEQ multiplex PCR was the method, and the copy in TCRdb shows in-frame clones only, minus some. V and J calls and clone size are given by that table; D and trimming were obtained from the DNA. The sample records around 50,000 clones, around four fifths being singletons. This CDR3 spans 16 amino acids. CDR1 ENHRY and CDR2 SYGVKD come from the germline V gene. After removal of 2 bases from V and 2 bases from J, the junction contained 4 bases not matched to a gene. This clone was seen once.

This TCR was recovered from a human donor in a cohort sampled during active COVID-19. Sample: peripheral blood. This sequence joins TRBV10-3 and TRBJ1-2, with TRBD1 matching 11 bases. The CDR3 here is CAISETGTGGNYGYTF. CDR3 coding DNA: TGTGCCATCAGTGAGACTGGGACAGGGGGGAACTATGGCTACACCTTC.